In this sample, the clone carrying this TCR beta chain turned up a few times. Its antigen is unidentified. TCRdb passed the RT-PCR reads through MiXCR, listing each CDR3 protein once. The sample lists about 500,000 distinct CDR3 sequences, 16% seen once, with 3% in the top ten. The entry originates in a study of response to subunit inactivated influenza vaccine. Whole-study results and caveats: The authors offered the suggestion that each seasonal influenza vaccination recruits few new T cells.

Source: CD4+ T cells sorted from PBMCs, taken around 2 years after vaccination. The sequence came from a man aged 45-69 years who received an inactivated influenza vaccine.

This chain's CDR3 is CASSVLSGRSPLHF. DNA of the CDR3: TGTGCCAGCAGCGTATTGTCAGGGCGGTCACCCCTCCACTTT. The chain has TRBV9 and TRBJ1-6; D might be TRBD1 (5 bases). CDR3 length equals 14 residues. V lost 1 base and J lost 10, with 12 bases in between. CDR1 is SGDLS, CDR2 YYNGEE, per germline.